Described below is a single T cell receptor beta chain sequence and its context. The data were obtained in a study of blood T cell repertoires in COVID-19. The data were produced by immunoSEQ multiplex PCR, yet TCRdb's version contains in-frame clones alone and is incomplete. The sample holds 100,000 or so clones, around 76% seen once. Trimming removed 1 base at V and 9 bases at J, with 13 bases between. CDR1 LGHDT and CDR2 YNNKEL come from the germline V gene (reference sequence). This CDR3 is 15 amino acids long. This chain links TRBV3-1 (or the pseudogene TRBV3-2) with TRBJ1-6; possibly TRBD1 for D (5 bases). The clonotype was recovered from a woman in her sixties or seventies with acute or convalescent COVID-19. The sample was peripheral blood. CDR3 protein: CASSQVQGIASPLHF. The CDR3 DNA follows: TGTGCCAGCAGCCAAGTCCAGGGTATAGCTTCACCCCTCCACTTT.